What follows describes a single TCR beta chain. Its antigen is unknown. The junction does not match germline at one end; this may be a read error. It was 10 ml of fresh peripheral blood that supplied the PBMCs. This sample was included in a study of T cells in Graves' hyperthyroidism and ophthalmopathy. TCR beta CDR3 sequences were amplified from RNA transcripts. HTBI primers drove first-round RT-PCR of the TCR CDR3. Each CDR3 protein gets one entry after TCRdb re-called the multiplex PCR reads with MiXCR. The sample records some 340,000 distinct CDR3 sequences, around 13% being singletons. Germline loops: CDR1 MNHEY, CDR2 SVGAGI. CDR3 length equals 13 residues. Study-wide findings and caveats: Ophthalmopathy prediction by the model preceded onset by a median roughly 6 months.

The genes are TRBV6-5 and TRBJ2-7; 7 positions agree with TRBD2. This clonotype was sampled from a woman in her thirties or forties with Graves' ophthalmopathy. Input material: blood. CDR3 in amino acids: CASSHSDGGEQYF. DNA for the CDR3: TGTGCCAGCAGTCACTCGGACGGGGGGGAGCAGTACTTC.